This record concerns one T cell receptor (beta chain) sequence. Its cognate antigen has yet to be identified. Base qualities are not provided; no much larger clone lies one nucleotide away. Separate from the roughly 650-subject first cohort, the validation cohort of about 120 subjects was the group to which the donors belonged. Counted from cysteine to phenylalanine, this CDR3 has 16 amino acids. CDR3 DNA is the only sequence kept; it has 48 bases, read in frame from the first base. CDR1 and CDR2 were assigned from the germline V gene as KGHSH and LQKENI. V and J are truncated by 4 bases and 4 bases respectively, leaving an intervening sequence of 14 bases. The data were obtained in a study of cytomegalovirus exposure and HLA in healthy donors (dated by TCRdb to about 2017). Background on the whole study: According to a later analysis, one platform produced both the 120 validation repertoires and the 550 to 800 repertoires of the first cohort. The study was designed to test whether signatures of past pathogen exposure could be identified by cataloging public T cell receptors. Along with the roughly 670-subject first cohort, a separate validation cohort of around 110 different subjects was used. High-throughput TCR immunosequencing, statistical association of individual TCRs with disease status, and machine learning were combined to predict cytomegalovirus infection status. Overall study results and their limits: It was suggested by the authors that the approach could potentially be generalized to other disease states and immunological phenotypes. In a later analysis, TCRs clustered in the first cohort were found to also tend to co-occur in the approximately 120 validation repertoires, with 85% to 95% of cluster scores above 0. Cytomegalovirus status was reported to be diagnosed by the classifier with high specificity and sensitivity in both the original and validation cohorts. In vitro tests confirmed that a few of the cytomegalovirus-associated TCR beta chains recognize cytomegalovirus antigens. A total of 150 to 200 TCR beta chains were listed by the study as associated with cytomegalovirus. A later analysis had no HLA typing for the validation cohort, so co-occurrence there was scored across all 110 or so repertoires. Across donors, most TCR sequences were observed very rarely, whereas some public TCRs were present in many individuals.

Library preparation employed the immunoSEQ multiplex PCR assay. The published analysis was carried out like this. A statistical classification framework was built for diagnosing cytomegalovirus status from the catalog of TCR beta chain sequences. Here the immuneACCESS table is served through TCRdb, limited to in-frame sequences with V and J called. Missing clones are a known gap in these copies; in checked studies unresolved V genes cover under half, and the rest lacks a known reason. D and trimming come from the DNA, and the V and J calls and clone size come from that table. The sample includes roughly 100,000 clones, with 88% observed a single time. The ten most abundant clones make up around 1.7% of the sample.

Rearrangement joined TRBV18 to TRBJ2-6, with the D gene call left open. Sequencing was performed on PBMCs. The receptor was isolated from a woman aged 18-29 years in good health and CMV-seropositive. The base sequence is TGTGCCAGCTCACTAACACCAAAAGCGGGGGCCAACGTCCTGACTTTC. Its amino acids are CASSLTPKAGANVLTF.